These 5 T cell receptor beta chains share one sample of origin, sequenced in a study of tumor and adjacent non-tumor tissue in lung cancer. A modified ARM-PCR protocol with three rounds of nested PCR amplified TCRbeta. TCRdb recomputed calls from the multiplex PCR reads with MiXCR, one row per CDR3 protein. Of about 100,000 distinct CDR3 sequences in the sample, 65% were seen once. The template was RNA from unsorted bulk tissue. More than 3 cm separated this lung sample from the edge of the tumor. The sequenced sample consisted of distant non-tumor lung tissue. These receptors were taken from a man aged 25-45 years with non-small cell lung cancer.

For the CDR3, the DNA is TGCAGTGCTAGAGGTGTGCCAGAGACCACCTACGAGCAGTACTTC. It is translated as CSARGVPETTYEQYF. The V gene is TRBV20-1, the J gene TRBJ2-7; D call uncertain. The CDR3 runs to 15 residues. Trimming took off 1 base at V and 2 bases at J, with 15 bases between the two ends. Germline assignment: CDR1 DFQATT and CDR2 SNEGSKA (reference sequence).

Concerning this clonotype itself: Being one base from a much bigger clone, this may be a read error. The V gene is TRBV20-1, the J gene TRBJ2-3, with D tentatively TRBD1 or TRBD2 (6 bases each). Germline V gives CDR1 DFQATT, CDR2 SNEGSKA (reference sequence). The CDR3 has 13 residues. V was pared by 7 bases and J by 2 bases, with 13 bases between. The CDR3 reads CSVGGYSTDTQYF. The CDR3, as DNA: TGCAGTGTCGGGGGCTACTCCACAGATACGCAGTATTTT.

The chain uses TRBV20-1 and TRBJ2-4; TRBD2 agrees at 8 bases. Germline trimming cut 7 bases from V and 3 bases from J; bases unmatched to any gene: 17. Per germline, CDR1 DFQATT and CDR2 SNEGSKA (reference sequence). The CDR3 totals 17 residues. Here the CDR3 DNA reads TGCAGTGTTCTATCTACGAAGCGGGAGTTAAGCAAAAACATTCAGTACTTC. Translation gives CSVLSTKRELSKNIQYF.

On this clonotype: A read error may be the cause here, since a much bigger clone is one base away. The rearrangement joins TRBV24-1 to TRBJ2-2; the D call may be TRBD1 or TRBD2 (6 bases each). Germline V CDR1 and CDR2: KGHDR, SFDVKD. Trimming left V 7 bases short and J 9 bases short, with 14 bases between. The CDR3 is made up of 13 amino acids. This CDR3 is CATSASGARELFF. In DNA form, the CDR3 reads TGTGCCACCAGCGCCTCGGGGGCGCGGGAGCTGTTTTTT.

V gene TRBV4-2 combines with J gene TRBJ2-1; 10 bases are shared with TRBD2. Germline V CDR1 and CDR2: LGHNA, YNFKEQ. The CDR3 runs 16 residues. V lost 1 base to trimming and J lost 7 bases; unmatched junction nucleotides: 7. The CDR3 spells CASSQATSGVANEQFF. The CDR3 nucleotides read TGTGCCAGCAGCCAAGCTACTAGCGGGGTGGCAAATGAGCAGTTCTTC.